This is a list of T cell receptor beta chains from one sample in a study of technical replicates of blood from a few donors. This table comes from immunoSEQ multiplex PCR, and its TCRdb copy is limited to in-frame clones, with some not included. The table has fewer than 20,000 clones, 70% to 85% seen once. Sequencing used PBMCs. These receptors were taken from a human donor in good health. Some clones in this sample may be carry-over from other donors' samples. Both conserved end residues are part of each CDR3. The order of the fields is J gene, D gene, V gene, clone size, CDR3 DNA, CDR3 protein. D genes are given only for firm matches. A row's size may be missing; if present it is once, few, many or a size class.

j_gene: TRBJ1-2; d_gene: TRBD1; v_gene: TRBV28; abundance: NA; CDR3nt: TGTGCCAGCAATCATCTAATGGACAGGGACTATGGCTACACCTTC; CDR3aa: CASNHLMDRDYGYTF
j_gene: TRBJ1-2; d_gene: NA; v_gene: TRBV6-5; abundance: NA; CDR3nt: TGTGCCAGCAGTTCGCCCGGGATTTCTAACTATGGCTACACCTTC; CDR3aa: CASSSPGISNYGYTF
j_gene: TRBJ2-1; d_gene: TRBD2; v_gene: TRBV30; abundance: once; CDR3nt: TGTGCCTGGAGTGCGACTAGCGGGAACTACAATGAGCAGTTCTTC; CDR3aa: CAWSATSGNYNEQFF
j_gene: TRBJ2-7; d_gene: NA; v_gene: TRBV27; abundance: NA; CDR3nt: TGTGCCAGCAGCCCAACAGCAGCAGGGGAGCAGTACTTC; CDR3aa: CASSPTAAGEQYF
j_gene: TRBJ1-1; d_gene: NA; v_gene: TRBV28; abundance: NA; CDR3nt: TGTGCCAGCAGTTTCGTCCGGGTTGGTTCGGCGAACACTGAAGCTTTCTTT; CDR3aa: CASSFVRVGSANTEAFF
j_gene: TRBJ2-1; d_gene: TRBD2; v_gene: TRBV7-8; abundance: NA; CDR3nt: TGTGCCAGCAGCTTAGTGGGCGGGAGCTCCTACAATGAGCAGTTCTTC; CDR3aa: CASSLVGGSSYNEQFF
j_gene: TRBJ2-1; d_gene: TRBD1; v_gene: TRBV27; abundance: NA; CDR3nt: TGTGCCAGCAGGCCGGGACAGCCGATCAATGAGCAGTTCTTC; CDR3aa: CASRPGQPINEQFF
j_gene: TRBJ1-5; d_gene: NA; v_gene: TRBV2; abundance: NA; CDR3nt: TGTGCCAGCAGTGAAACTACAGGGTTTCGAAATCAGCCCCAGCATTTT; CDR3aa: CASSETTGFRNQPQHF
j_gene: TRBJ2-7; d_gene: NA; v_gene: TRBV27; abundance: NA; CDR3nt: TGTGCCAGCAGGCGGGACGGCCCGTACGAGCAGTACTTC; CDR3aa: CASRRDGPYEQYF
j_gene: TRBJ1-3; d_gene: NA; v_gene: TRBV30; abundance: NA; CDR3nt: TGTGCCTGGAGTGACCTCCGAGCTTCTGGAAACACCATATATTTT; CDR3aa: CAWSDLRASGNTIYF
j_gene: TRBJ2-5; d_gene: NA; v_gene: TRBV7-2; abundance: NA; CDR3nt: TGTGCCAGCAGCAGCGGACTATCGGGAGAGACCCAGTACTTC; CDR3aa: CASSSGLSGETQYF
j_gene: TRBJ1-4; d_gene: TRBD1; v_gene: TRBV5-1; abundance: NA; CDR3nt: TGCGCCAGCAGCCTTGGTGGCCACAGGGGAACTAATGAAAAACTGTTTTTT; CDR3aa: CASSLGGHRGTNEKLFF
j_gene: TRBJ2-1; d_gene: TRBD2; v_gene: TRBV5-6; abundance: NA; CDR3nt: TGTGCCAGCAGACCCGCTAGCGGGAGGCGCAATGAGCAGTTCTTC; CDR3aa: CASRPASGRRNEQFF
j_gene: TRBJ1-2; d_gene: TRBD1; v_gene: TRBV6-5; abundance: NA; CDR3nt: TGTGCCAGCAGTTCCGCTCTCAGGGGGCGCAACTATGGCTACACCTTC; CDR3aa: CASSSALRGRNYGYTF
j_gene: TRBJ2-1; d_gene: TRBD2; v_gene: TRBV28; abundance: NA; CDR3nt: TGTGCCAGCAGTTTACTCGGGGCTAGCGGGTATGGGAATGAGCAGTTCTTC; CDR3aa: CASSLLGASGYGNEQFF
j_gene: TRBJ2-3; d_gene: NA; v_gene: TRBV5-1; abundance: NA; CDR3nt: TGCGCCAGCCTCCTGGGCAGAAACACAGATACGCAGTATTTT; CDR3aa: CASLLGRNTDTQYF
j_gene: TRBJ1-4; d_gene: TRBD1; v_gene: TRBV5-1; abundance: NA; CDR3nt: TGCGCCAGCAGCTTGCGCACCGCATGGGACAGGGGCAAAAGTGCAACTAATGAAAAACTGTTTTTT; CDR3aa: CASSLRTAWDRGKSATNEKLFF
j_gene: TRBJ2-7; d_gene: TRBD1; v_gene: TRBV7-8; abundance: NA; CDR3nt: TGTGCCAGCAGCTTAAGCCAGGGGGCGGACGAGCAGTACTTC; CDR3aa: CASSLSQGADEQYF
j_gene: TRBJ1-5; d_gene: NA; v_gene: TRBV19; abundance: NA; CDR3nt: TGTGCCAGTAGTACCCGGCCGGCGGATCATCAGCCCCAGCATTTT; CDR3aa: CASSTRPADHQPQHF
j_gene: TRBJ2-1; d_gene: TRBD2; v_gene: TRBV10-2; abundance: NA; CDR3nt: TGCGCCAGCAGTCCACTAGCGGGAGCGGTTAATGAGCAGTTCTTC; CDR3aa: CASSPLAGAVNEQFF
j_gene: TRBJ1-1; d_gene: TRBD1; v_gene: TRBV9; abundance: NA; CDR3nt: TGTGCCAGCAGCGTCCCAGGGGGCTTCGACACTGAAGCTTTCTTT; CDR3aa: CASSVPGGFDTEAFF
j_gene: TRBJ1-1; d_gene: NA; v_gene: TRBV30; abundance: once; CDR3nt: TGTGCCTGGAGTGTCGAGAGGGCAGGCGGGGCTTTCTTT; CDR3aa: CAWSVERAGGAFF
j_gene: TRBJ1-5; d_gene: TRBD1; v_gene: TRBV7-8; abundance: NA; CDR3nt: TGTGCCAGCAGCAGGGACAGGGGGCCGGGGGCCCAGCATTTT; CDR3aa: CASSRDRGPGAQHF
j_gene: TRBJ2-5; d_gene: TRBD2; v_gene: TRBV11-2; abundance: NA; CDR3nt: TGTGCCAGCAGCTTGAGGACTAGCGGGAGCGGTGAGACCCAGTACTTC; CDR3aa: CASSLRTSGSGETQYF
j_gene: TRBJ1-5; d_gene: TRBD1; v_gene: TRBV11-2; abundance: NA; CDR3nt: TGTGCCAGCAGCTTGGGCACAGGGGGCAATCAGCCCCAGCATTTT; CDR3aa: CASSLGTGGNQPQHF
j_gene: TRBJ2-2; d_gene: NA; v_gene: TRBV7-6; abundance: NA; CDR3nt: TGTGCCAGCAGCTTAGTTAGCGCTGGGGAGCTGTTTTTT; CDR3aa: CASSLVSAGELFF
j_gene: TRBJ2-7; d_gene: NA; v_gene: TRBV4-1; abundance: NA; CDR3nt: TGCGCCAGCAGCCAAGGGATGGGGTCGAGGGCCTACGAGCAGTACTTC; CDR3aa: CASSQGMGSRAYEQYF
j_gene: TRBJ2-7; d_gene: TRBD2; v_gene: TRBV5-1; abundance: NA; CDR3nt: TGCGCCAGCAGCCCCCCGGGACTAGCGGGAGGCGAGCAGTACTTC; CDR3aa: CASSPPGLAGGEQYF
j_gene: TRBJ2-1; d_gene: TRBD2; v_gene: TRBV19; abundance: once; CDR3nt: TGTGCCAGTAGTAGTAGCGGGAGGGCCACGTGGGGTGAGCAGTTCTTC; CDR3aa: CASSSSGRATWGEQFF
j_gene: TRBJ2-2; d_gene: TRBD1; v_gene: TRBV15; abundance: NA; CDR3nt: TGTGCCACCAGCTCGGACAGGGCCGTGGGTACCACCGGGGAGCTGTTTTTT; CDR3aa: CATSSDRAVGTTGELFF
j_gene: TRBJ2-1; d_gene: NA; v_gene: TRBV6-1; abundance: NA; CDR3nt: TGTGCCAGCAGTGAAGGCCAGGCGATAAGGTCCTACAATGAGCAGTTCTTC; CDR3aa: CASSEGQAIRSYNEQFF
j_gene: TRBJ1-1; d_gene: TRBD1; v_gene: TRBV5-6; abundance: NA; CDR3nt: TGTGCCAGCAGCGCAAACGGGCAGGGGGAAACTGAAGCTTTCTTT; CDR3aa: CASSANGQGETEAFF
j_gene: TRBJ2-5; d_gene: TRBD2; v_gene: TRBV7-7; abundance: once; CDR3nt: TGTGCCAGCAGCCTAACTAGCGGGAGGGATGAGACCCAGTACTTC; CDR3aa: CASSLTSGRDETQYF
j_gene: TRBJ1-4; d_gene: NA; v_gene: TRBV30; abundance: NA; CDR3nt: TGTGCCTGGAGTGTAAAAACTGTGGAAAAACTGTTTTTT; CDR3aa: CAWSVKTVEKLFF
j_gene: TRBJ2-2; d_gene: TRBD2; v_gene: TRBV29-1; abundance: NA; CDR3nt: TGCAGCGTTTCACTAGCGGGACCTGTCACCGGGGAGCTGTTTTTT; CDR3aa: CSVSLAGPVTGELFF
j_gene: TRBJ2-3; d_gene: TRBD1; v_gene: TRBV28; abundance: NA; CDR3nt: TGTGCCAGCAGTTTATGGGGGACAGGGTTTGTAACAGATACGCAGTATTTT; CDR3aa: CASSLWGTGFVTDTQYF
j_gene: TRBJ2-7; d_gene: TRBD2; v_gene: TRBV6-6; abundance: NA; CDR3nt: TGTGCCAGCAGGCCACTAGCGGTCCATTCCATGCAGTACTTC; CDR3aa: CASRPLAVHSMQYF
j_gene: TRBJ2-1; d_gene: TRBD1; v_gene: TRBV2; abundance: NA; CDR3nt: TGTGCCAGCAGTGTCGACAGGGTGGCTCAGGAGCAGTTCTTC; CDR3aa: CASSVDRVAQEQFF
j_gene: TRBJ1-4; d_gene: NA; v_gene: TRBV29-1; abundance: NA; CDR3nt: TGCAGCGTTTCTCTTAATGAAAAACTGTTTTTT; CDR3aa: CSVSLNEKLFF
j_gene: TRBJ2-3; d_gene: NA; v_gene: TRBV5-1; abundance: NA; CDR3nt: TGCGCCAGCAGCTTGGGTCGGGACTCCAACCCCACAGATACGCAGTATTTT; CDR3aa: CASSLGRDSNPTDTQYF
j_gene: TRBJ2-3; d_gene: TRBD2; v_gene: TRBV6-6; abundance: NA; CDR3nt: TGTGCCAGCAGACGACTAGCGGGGTCTAGCACAGATACGCAGTATTTT; CDR3aa: CASRRLAGSSTDTQYF
j_gene: TRBJ2-3; d_gene: TRBD1; v_gene: TRBV28; abundance: NA; CDR3nt: TGTGCCAGCAGTTCAGCCGGGACAGCAGCCACAGATACGCAGTATTTT; CDR3aa: CASSSAGTAATDTQYF
j_gene: TRBJ2-1; d_gene: NA; v_gene: TRBV10-3; abundance: NA; CDR3nt: TGTGCCATCAGTGTGGAGGGGGCCTTGGATGAGCAGTTCTTC; CDR3aa: CAISVEGALDEQFF